The 13 T cell receptor beta chains below all came from one sample that was sequenced in a study of T cell responses to AZD1222 COVID-19 vaccine. The repertoire was sequenced with immunoSEQ multiplex PCR; TCRdb's copy has only in-frame clones and lacks some. The sample lists tens of thousands of clones; around 80% were seen once. Sample: peripheral blood, taken 28 days after the second AZD1222 dose. These receptors all stem from an adult who received the AZD1222 COVID-19 vaccine.

This clone was observed a single time. The chain has TRBV2 and TRBJ1-5; 11 nucleotides agree with TRBD1. Trimming removed 2 bases from V and 0 bases from J; junction bases left unmatched: 9. This CDR3 is built from 19 residues. Germline CDR1 is SNHLY and CDR2 is FYNNEI. CDR3 sequence: CASSESTGQGAVSNQPQHF. The CDR3 DNA reads as TGTGCCAGCAGTGAATCAACAGGACAGGGGGCGGTTAGCAATCAGCCCCAGCATTTT.

V is TRBV19 and J is TRBJ2-7; D is perhaps TRBD1 (5 bases). With 2 bases removed from V and 7 bases from J, the gap between germline ends came to 9 bases. Germline V gene lookup returns CDR1 LNHDA and CDR2 SQIVND (reference sequence). CDR3 size: 12 residues. Here the CDR3 reads CASSIQGVEQYF. The CDR3 bases are TGTGCCAGTAGTATACAGGGTGTGGAGCAGTACTTC.

CDR3: CASSLAGLVGNTIYF. The CDR3 nucleotides are TGCGCCAGCAGCTTGGCCGGGTTGGTAGGAAACACCATATATTTT. V gene TRBV5-1 combines with J gene TRBJ1-3; D call uncertain. Deletions cut 0 bases from V and 4 bases from J, with 11 bases between. The CDR3 has 15 amino acids. Per the germline V gene, CDR1 is SGHRS and CDR2 is YFSETQ.

J is TRBJ1-2 and V is TRBV5-1; D not certain. The CDR3 is 13 residues long. Germline assignment: CDR1 SGHRS and CDR2 YFSETQ. The V gene lost 4 bases and the J gene lost 3 bases, with 10 bases spanning the gap. The CDR3 sequence: CASSTPRDYGYTF. The CDR3 DNA is TGCGCCAGCAGCACTCCTAGGGACTATGGCTACACCTTC.

In its sample, this clone was seen a few times. The gene calls are TRBV4-2 and TRBJ1-1; 10 bases fit TRBD1. Germline CDR1 LGHNA, CDR2 YNFKEQ. The CDR3 extends over 18 amino acids. V lost 1 base, J lost 1 base, and 9 bases stayed unmatched. The CDR3 reads CASSQGRTGGQWNTEAFF. In DNA form, the CDR3 reads TGTGCCAGCAGCCAAGGAAGGACAGGGGGTCAGTGGAACACTGAAGCTTTCTTT.

The chain employs TRBV18 and TRBJ1-2; no definite D call. The ends were cut back, 5 bases at V and 0 bases at J, with 7 bases in the middle. The CDR3 runs 13 residues. Germline V lookup: CDR1 KGHSH, CDR2 LQKENI. CDR3 region: CASSARANYGYTF. The CDR3 DNA reads TGTGCCAGCTCAGCCCGGGCTAACTATGGCTACACCTTC.

The chain links TRBV14 to TRBJ1-2, with a tentative D call TRBD1 (5 bases). The CDR3 consists of 14 residues. V was shortened by 1 base and J by 8 bases, with 14 bases between the two germline ends. Germline V CDR1 and CDR2: SGHDN, FVKESK. The CDR3 region has the DNA TGTGCCAGCAGCCAAGGGTCGGCAGGGAACGGCTACACCTTC. It specifies CASSQGSAGNGYTF.

V usage is TRBV28 and J usage is TRBJ1-4; unclear D gene. CDR3 length equals 17 residues. V was cut by 5 bases and J by 0 bases, with 16 bases left in between. Germline V gene data show CDR1 as MDHEN and CDR2 as SYDVKM. CDR3 residues: CASSPMSLLATNEKLFF. CDR3 nucleotide sequence: TGTGCCAGCAGTCCAATGAGCCTACTAGCAACTAATGAAAAACTGTTTTTT.

V is TRBV4-2 and J is TRBJ1-4; no reliable D call. CDR1 is LGHNA and CDR2 is YNFKEQ in the germline V gene. V lost 4 bases and J lost 0, with 15 bases in between. This CDR3 has 17 amino acids. This chain's CDR3 is CASSPIGNPSTNEKLFF. In DNA form, the CDR3 reads TGTGCCAGCAGCCCGATTGGCAACCCTTCAACTAATGAAAAACTGTTTTTT.

With respect to this clone: One end of the junction fails to match germline, which may point to a read error. The rearrangement uses TRBV2 and TRBJ2-7, with D perhaps given as TRBD1 or TRBD2 (5 bases each). Germline CDR1 and CDR2: SNHLY and FYNNEI. There are 11 residues in the CDR3. CDR3 bases: TGTGCCAGCAGTGAATTGGGGGTTTCCCACTTC. Translated, it gives CASSELGVSHF.

CDR3 loop: CASSHGNTGELFF. CDR3 nucleotide sequence: TGTGCCAGCAGCCATGGGAACACCGGGGAGCTGTTTTTT. The V and J genes are TRBV3-1 (or the pseudogene TRBV3-2) and TRBJ2-2; D remains unclear. V lost 3 bases to trimming and J lost 1 base, with 3 bases between them. Germline values: CDR1 LGHDT, CDR2 YNNKEL (reference sequence). The CDR3 totals 13 residues.

This clone was picked up one time. The junction and the germline gene differ at one end; a read error may be behind it. The chain links TRBV7-7 to TRBJ2-1, with D possibly matching TRBD2 (7 bases). CDR1 and CDR2 from the germline V gene are SSHAT and FNYEAQ (reference sequence). The CDR3 consists of 16 residues. The CDR3 protein is CASSLVGGGASGEQFF. The CDR3 DNA sequence: TGTGCTAGCAGCTTAGTGGGCGGGGGCGCCTCCGGGGAGCAGTTCTTC.

This chain links TRBV27 with TRBJ2-5, with 7 positions matching TRBD2. The CDR3 runs to 14 residues. The trim removed 5 bases at V and 5 bases at J, leaving 8 bases unmatched. Looked up from germline, CDR1 is MNHEY and CDR2 is SMNVEV (reference sequence). The CDR3 here is CASSTAGPGETQYF. The CDR3 nucleotides read TGTGCCAGCAGTACAGCGGGGCCGGGGGAGACCCAGTACTTC.